This T cell receptor beta chain is from a study of cytomegalovirus exposure and HLA in healthy donors (TCRdb year 2017). About the study as a whole: An earlier analysis of around 600 of the donors reported 250 to 300 Gb of sequence data and 100 million to 140 million unique TCR beta sequences from 150 million to 200 million T cells. Rather than drawing on any new phenotypic data, the later analysis identified candidate immune exposures from TCR beta sequences and the way those sequences occurred across donors. Both class I and class II loci were covered by HLA typing, at four-digit resolution. The T cell repertoires of 700 or so subjects were profiled by immunosequencing and related to cytomegalovirus serostatus. To predict cytomegalovirus infection status, the study combined high-throughput TCR immunosequencing, statistical association of individual TCRs with disease status, and machine learning. The number of donors typed differed by locus, with roughly 629-640 for A, B, C, DRB1 and DQB1, around 500 for DQA1, nearly 610 for DPA1, and approximately 470 for DPB1. Among some 410 genotyped donors of the cohort, an average of roughly 230,000 unique TCR beta nucleotide sequences was sequenced per donor, of which about 18% were non-productive. Of the approximately 400 genotyped donors, approximately 82% fell in the genetic ancestry cluster associated with self-reported Caucasian donors. An earlier analysis of a few hundred of the donors applied high-throughput TCR beta sequencing to assess whether each TCR beta V gene segment acted as functional or pseudogenic. The aim of the study was to test whether cataloging public T cell receptors could identify signatures of past pathogen exposure. Genome-wide SNP genotypes for about 65% of the 666 donors were used in a later genetic analysis, which treated that subset as a discovery cohort. Donor age, sex, ethnicity and CMV serostatus were collected together with the repertoire data. To study patterns of TCR occurrence, a later analysis re-analyzed previously published TCR beta repertoires from 666 donors and added high-resolution HLA genotyping. Every discovery cohort repertoire had been produced on one sequencing platform. Several DR-DQ haplotypes were treated as single units for association and clustering because of strong linkage in the cohort. Along with the 666-subject first cohort, a separate validation cohort of approximately 110 different subjects was used. An early release that covered some 630 HLA-typed donors contained approximately 300 gigabases of sequencing data and about 93 million unique TCR sequences. The full study reports these points: In a later analysis, around 15,000 TCR beta sequences were associated with specific HLA alleles at a false discovery rate of 0.05. In both the original and validation cohorts, the classifier was reported to diagnose cytomegalovirus status with high specificity and sensitivity. A later analysis found that HLA-associated TCR beta chains were more clonally expanded and had lower generation probabilities than equally common non-associated chains. A later analysis found that most CMV-associated TCR beta chains appeared HLA-restricted, with HLA associations seemingly driven largely by CMV exposure. While some public TCRs were present in many individuals, most TCR sequences turned up only very rarely across donors. A total of fewer than 200 TCR beta chains were listed by the study as associated with cytomegalovirus. The earlier analysis of approximately 590 of the donors excluded 15 to 20 rarely observed V segments, including chromosome 9 orphons, because counts were too low. The authors suggested that the approach could potentially be extended to other disease states and immunological phenotypes. Assigning TCR associations to individual alleles was difficult when HLA alleles, especially DR and DQ, strongly co-occurred. A further reported finding was that TCR beta sequences accurately predicted the HLA-A and HLA-B alleles for most subjects in the first cohort. In a later analysis, several top co-occurrence clusters were reported to appear linked to parvovirus B19, influenza, CMV and Epstein-Barr virus. In this cohort, only TCR beta chains were sequenced, and detectable features were limited by the absence of alpha or paired-chain data. Correlated functional status among segregating V segments might be attributable to linkage disequilibrium, but an unknown experimental factor could not be ruled out. Because HLA typing was unavailable for some donors at each locus, only the typed subset was used in association tests. In an earlier analysis of 500 to 650 of the donors, most TCR beta V segments appeared in productive rearrangements about 87% or about 30% of the time, broadly matching IMGT annotations. A later analysis found that TCR association rates varied across HLA loci, with DRB1 alleles showing the most associated TCRs and HLA-C alleles the fewest. For the cohort, immune exposure information was limited to CMV serostatus. A few of the identified cytomegalovirus-associated TCR beta chains were confirmed in vitro to be specific for cytomegalovirus antigens. In a later genetic analysis, fewer N-insertions in productive TCRs were reported among donors in an Asian-associated ancestry cluster than the 666-donor mean. A later genetic analysis associated a missense DCLRE1C variant with V-gene and J-gene trimming of TCR beta chains, and an independent cohort replicated the association. The presence/absence analyses assumed that sequencing depth was roughly uniform across donors, and that assumption may not be true. A cluster of highly shared sequence variants was judged likely to represent a technical artifact of the sequencing pipeline. Some IMGT-functional V segments, including TRBV6-2 and TRBV6-3, could not be told apart with the 87-base-pair reads, so those segments were excluded.

To prepare the library, the immunoSEQ multiplex PCR assay was applied. The multiplex PCR relied on a mix of 60 forward primers for TCR Vbeta segments and 13 reverse primers for TCR Jbeta segments. A multiplex PCR assay on genomic DNA amplified the CDR3 region of rearranged TCR beta genes. On the Illumina HiSeq System, the amplified TCR beta libraries were sequenced as 87-base-pair reads. On the authors' methods: A later analysis counted approximately 84 million unique TCR beta chains across the 600 to 850 repertoires, and about 10 million of these chains were shared by at least two donors. A nearest-neighbor algorithm error-corrected the raw reads and collapsed the reads into unique sequences, merging closely related sequences to remove PCR and sequencing errors. V, D and J gene segments were assigned by aligning CDR3 sequences to IMGT reference sequences. For a sequence to be retained, a match of at least six nucleotides to both a V gene segment and a J gene segment was required. A rearrangement counted as productive if the CDR3 had no stop codons and remained in frame with V and J, and every other rearrangement counted as non-productive. Following IMGT convention, CDR3 was defined as the stretch from the second conserved V-encoded cysteine to the conserved J-encoded phenylalanine. The earlier analysis of some 550 of the donors excluded any sequence lacking an unambiguous match to a single V gene segment. An earlier analysis of 587 of the donors classified V segments as functional when productive rearrangements were above 56.7% and as segregating when the standard deviation between donors was above 5%. To diagnose cytomegalovirus status from the catalog of TCR beta chain sequences, a statistical classification framework was built. In a later analysis, V and J genes were assigned by comparing TCR nucleotide sequences against IMGT/GENE-DB human TR gene sequences. A later analysis assigned CDR3 sequences and most-parsimonious VDJ recombination scenarios with the TCRdist pipeline. In a later analysis, each TCR beta chain was defined by its CDR3 amino acid sequence together with its V-gene family, and reads lacking a unique V-gene family were excluded. In a later analysis, approximately 640 highly shared, low-generation-probability nucleotide sequences were removed to address suspected cross-contamination and a sequencing artifact. For each public chain, a later analysis derived a clonal expansion index from normalized ranks of inferred template counts within each repertoire. Generation probabilities in a later analysis came from a VDJ recombination model fitted to out-of-frame rearrangements, and those results were checked against IGoR. In a later analysis, TCR-TCR, TCR-HLA and TCR-CMV co-occurrence was scored with hypergeometric tests, and a repertoire-size bias correction was applied to TCR pairs. A later analysis estimated false discovery rates by permuting HLA or CMV assignments 20 times. A later analysis grouped co-occurring TCRs with DBSCAN, adding TCRdist sequence similarity when clustering within HLA-allele-positive subsets. Co-occurrence clustering excluded repertoires with fewer than 30,000 or more than 120,000 public chains, plus five with anomalous nucleotide sharing. Not all clones reach the TCRdb copy of this immuneACCESS table, which keeps in-frame sequences only. Checked studies attribute under half of the gap to unresolved V genes and leave the rest unexplained. V and J calls and clone size are copied from that table; D and trimming were computed from the DNA. This sample gives 180,000 or so clones in total; roughly three quarters of them show up just once. The leading ten clones occupy 2.9% of the sample.

The cohort comprised some 700 healthy bone marrow donors. At the time of sampling, all cohort members were nominally healthy, though unrecorded immune exposures were likely present. The donor tested CMV seronegative, placing the donor among the 350 or so seronegative members of the cohort. Each donor provided a peripheral blood sample, and peripheral blood mononuclear cells were used for TCR beta sequencing. The Qiagen DNeasy Blood Extraction Kit was used to extract genomic DNA from the blood cell samples. To note about this clone: There is no known antigen for this receptor. No base-level quality is on record; no much larger clone is a single base apart. Other DNA sequences in this sample translate to the same CDR3.

The CDR3, cysteine through phenylalanine, is 12 amino acids long. Just CDR3 DNA is preserved here, 36 bases in frame from base 1. From a lookup of the germline V gene, CDR1 and CDR2 are SNHLY and FYNNEI. V gives up 2 bases and J gives up 4 bases, and the segment between their germline ends measures 5 bases. The sequence came from a male donor in good health and CMV-seronegative. Sequenced: PBMCs. The sequence is built from TRBV2 and TRBJ2-5, with the D gene call left open. The nucleotide sequence reads as follows: TGTGCCAGCAGTGAATTGCGAGAGACCCAGTACTTC. It encodes CASSELRETQYF. Where the CDR3 stops, the reference TRBV2 and TRBJ2-5 genes take over; the full variable domain is EPEVTQTPSHQVTQMGQEVILRCVPISNHLYFYWYRQILGQKVEFLVSFYNNEISEKSEIFDDQFSVERPDGSNFTLKIRSTKLEDSAMYFCASSELRETQYFGPGTRLLVL.